These 17 T cell receptor beta chains came from one sample sequenced in a study of T cell repertoires in cytomegalovirus infection. Antigen specificity for these receptors is unknown. Each CDR3 protein is one row after TCRdb ran MiXCR on the reads. The table lists about 890,000 distinct CDR3 sequences, roughly 30% of them singletons. The sequencing here drew on cultured CD8+ T cells from PBMCs, taken from culture after CMV antigen stimulation. All receptors derive from a human donor in good health (CMV status not recorded). Some clones in this sample may be carry-over from other donors' samples.

This clonotype was seen a handful of times. The chain is built from TRBV19 and TRBJ1-5, with a weak D call TRBD1 (6 bases). The V end was cut by 3 bases, the J end by 0 bases, with 15 bases between. The CDR3 covers 17 residues. CDR1 is LNHDA, CDR2 SQIVND, per germline (reference sequence). The chain's CDR3 is CASSITSGTYSNQPQHF. As DNA, the CDR3 is TGTGCCAGTAGTATTACCTCCGGGACATATAGCAATCAGCCCCAGCATTTT.

The chain has TRBV6-5 and TRBJ1-5; 8 nucleotides match TRBD2. Gene TRBJ2-3 matches the end of the DNA better, so the J call may be wrong. Germline V gives CDR1 MNHEY, CDR2 SVGAGI. This CDR3 spans 13 amino acids. CDR3 sequence: CASSGGFHQPQYF. The CDR3 DNA reads as TGTGCCAGCTCGGGAGGGTTTCATCAGCCCCAGTATTTT.

This clonotype was seen a single time. The genes are TRBV28 and TRBJ1-2, with D perhaps TRBD1 (6 bases). CDR1 is MDHEN, CDR2 SYDVKM, per germline. V lost 7 bases, J lost 4 bases, and 19 bases lay in between. This CDR3 is built from 15 residues. The CDR3 sequence is CASTFPGGGGYGYTF. The CDR3 bases are TGTGCCAGCACCTTTCCGGGGGGGGGCGGCTATGGCTACACCTTC.

The chain couples TRBV12-3 or TRBV12-4 to TRBJ2-3; 7 bases are shared with TRBD2. This CDR3 has 18 residues. V shed 3 bases and J 0 bases; nucleotides not matched to a gene: 12. This CDR3 is CASSLAPGGPDSTDTQYF. DNA for the CDR3: TGTGCCAGCAGTTTGGCACCGGGGGGTCCGGATAGCACAGATACGCAGTATTTT.

The gene calls are TRBV12-3 or TRBV12-4 and TRBJ2-1; D is perhaps TRBD1 (6 bases). V was trimmed by 3 bases and J by 1 base, leaving 22 bases between them. The CDR3 is 19 amino acids. For the CDR3, the DNA is TGTGCCAGCAGTTTCTTACCAGGGACATTGCAATTATCCTACAATGAGCAGTTCTTC. As protein: CASSFLPGTLQLSYNEQFF.

This clonotype turned up a few times. The chain couples TRBV2 to TRBJ2-1; D is possibly TRBD1 (5 bases). Between the trimmed V and J ends, which lost 2 bases and 2 bases, there was a span of 13 bases. Germline CDR1 SNHLY, CDR2 FYNNEI. The CDR3 sequence is 16 residues long. The CDR3 protein is CASSERGQLAYNEQFF. For the CDR3, the DNA is TGTGCCAGCAGTGAAAGGGGTCAGCTCGCCTACAATGAGCAGTTCTTC.

V is TRBV12-3 or TRBV12-4 and J is TRBJ1-1; D is possibly TRBD1 (6 bases). The germline V and J ends were trimmed by 2 bases and 10 bases, with 14 bases remaining between them. The length of the CDR3 is 13 residues. Here the CDR3 reads CASSLRDIRRAFF. Here the CDR3 DNA reads TGTGCCAGCAGTTTAAGGGACATTAGACGAGCTTTCTTT.

There are a few counts of this clonotype. V and J are TRBV10-3 and TRBJ2-1, with D possibly TRBD2 on 6 matching bases. CDR1 is ENHRY and CDR2 is SYGVKD in the germline V gene. This CDR3 contains 16 residues. V lost 3 bases to trimming and J lost 10 bases, with 22 bases between them. CDR3 nucleotides: TGTGCCATCAGTGATTTCGGAGGGTCTCCCAGCAGCGAGCAGTTCTTC. This encodes CAISDFGGSPSSEQFF.

The V gene is TRBV20-1, the J gene TRBJ1-1, with D unresolved. The V gene's germline CDR1 is DFQATT and CDR2 SNEGSKA (reference sequence). Trimming took 3 bases from V and 0 from J, leaving 8 bases between them. The CDR3 consists of 13 residues. The chain's CDR3 is CSARVTVNTEAFF. Here the CDR3 DNA reads TGCAGTGCTAGGGTGACGGTGAACACTGAAGCTTTCTTT.

This clonotype came up many times. The V call is TRBV5-4, the J call TRBJ2-5; possibly TRBD1 for D (6 bases). Deletions cut 4 bases from V and 2 bases from J, with 9 bases between. CDR1 and CDR2 (germline): SGHNT, YYREEE (reference sequence). The length of the CDR3 is 13 residues. The CDR3 DNA reads TGTGCCAGCAGCCCTGGACAGCAAGAGACCCAGTACTTC. Protein: CASSPGQQETQYF. Full variable domain (rest looked up from reference TRBV5-4 and TRBJ2-5): ETGVTQSPTHLIKTRGQQVTLRCSSQSGHNTVSWYQQALGQGPQFIFQYYREEENGRGNFPPRFSGLQFPNYSSELNVNALELDDSALYLCASSPGQQETQYFGPGTRLLVL.

The chain has TRBV29-1 and TRBJ2-1; D call uncertain. V shed 6 bases and J shed 4 bases, with 4 bases lying between them. Germline CDR1 reads SQVTM; CDR2 reads ANQGSEA. The CDR3 sequence is 10 residues long. The CDR3: CSVEYNEQFF. Written as DNA, the CDR3 is TGCAGCGTAGAATACAATGAGCAGTTCTTC.

The chain joins TRBV19 to TRBJ2-1, with 9 bases lining up with TRBD1. Germline V gene sequence: CDR1 LNHDA, CDR2 SQIVND (reference sequence). The ends lost 5 bases at V and 4 bases at J; junction bases unmatched: 9. The CDR3 has 16 amino acids. The CDR3 region has the DNA TGTGCCAGTAGTGCGGGACAGGGTTCTTTATACAATGAGCAGTTCTTC. Protein product: CASSAGQGSLYNEQFF.

J is TRBJ1-5 and V is TRBV2; D is uncertain. The CDR3 contains 14 residues. V shed 2 bases and J shed 1 base, with 6 bases lying between them. Per the germline V gene, CDR1 is SNHLY and CDR2 is FYNNEI. CDR3 sequence: CASSEPRSNQPQHF. The CDR3 region has the DNA TGTGCCAGCAGTGAACCGCGGAGCAATCAGCCCCAGCATTTT.

There are a few counts of this clonotype. The rearrangement uses TRBV5-5 and TRBJ1-2, with a tentative D call TRBD1 (6 bases). CDR1 is SGHKS and CDR2 is YYEKEE in the germline V gene (reference sequence). The ends were cut back, 1 base at V and 2 bases at J, with 9 bases in the middle. The length of the CDR3 is 14 residues. CDR3 DNA: TGTGCCAGCAGCTTGAACAGGGCAAACTATGGCTACACCTTC. Translation: CASSLNRANYGYTF.

This clonotype came up many times. The genes are TRBV12-3 or TRBV12-4 and TRBJ1-1; a possible D gene is TRBD1 (5 bases). The CDR3 is 15 amino acids. Trimming left V 3 bases short and J 1 base short, with 12 bases between. Written as DNA, the CDR3 is TGTGCCAGCAGTTTCGTTGTCAGGGCGAACACTGAAGCTTTCTTT. Amino acid sequence: CASSFVVRANTEAFF.

This clonotype was observed at least ten times. This chain joins TRBV5-1 and TRBJ1-1, with D possibly matching TRBD1 (5 bases). This CDR3 spans 14 amino acids. From germline, CDR1 is SGHRS and CDR2 YFSETQ. V lost 0 bases to trimming and J lost 4 bases, with 10 bases between them. CDR3 in DNA: TGCGCCAGCAGCTTGGCCGGGGGGTTCACTGAAGCTTTCTTT. Translating it yields CASSLAGGFTEAFF. The full variable domain, in which reference TRBV5-1 and TRBJ1-1 provide the parts outside the CDR3, is KAGVTQTPRYLIKTRGQQVTLSCSPISGHRSVSWYQQTPGQGLQFLFEYFSETQRNKGNFPGRFSGRQFSNSRSEMNVSTLELGDSALYLCASSLAGGFTEAFFGQGTRLTVV.

This clonotype was seen ten or more times. This chain uses TRBV7-6 with TRBJ2-1; weak D call: TRBD1 (5 bases). V was pared by 5 bases and J by 3 bases, with 11 bases between. This CDR3 has 14 amino acids. The germline CDR1 and CDR2 sequences are SGHVS and FNYEAQ. The CDR3 bases are TGTGCCAGCAGCCCTCCGCAGGGCTACAATGAGCAGTTCTTC. It encodes CASSPPQGYNEQFF.